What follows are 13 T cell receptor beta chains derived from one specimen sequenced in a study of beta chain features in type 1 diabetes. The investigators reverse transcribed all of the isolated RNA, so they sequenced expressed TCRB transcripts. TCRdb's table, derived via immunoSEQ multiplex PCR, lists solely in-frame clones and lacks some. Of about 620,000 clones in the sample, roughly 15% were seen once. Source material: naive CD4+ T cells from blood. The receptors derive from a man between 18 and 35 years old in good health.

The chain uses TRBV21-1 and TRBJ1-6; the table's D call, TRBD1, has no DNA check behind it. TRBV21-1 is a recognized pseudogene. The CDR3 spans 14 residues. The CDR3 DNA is TGTGCCAGCAAGACGGACAGGGTGAATTCACCCCTCCACTTT. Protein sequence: CASKTDRVNSPLHF.

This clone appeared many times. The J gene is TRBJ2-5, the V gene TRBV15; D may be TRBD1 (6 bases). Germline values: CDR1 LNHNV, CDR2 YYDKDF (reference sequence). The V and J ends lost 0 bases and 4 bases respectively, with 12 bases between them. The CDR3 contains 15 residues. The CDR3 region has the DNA TGTGCCACCAGCAGAGATAGGCCAGGGGTAGAGACCCAGTACTTC. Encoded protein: CATSRDRPGVETQYF.

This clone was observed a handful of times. The CDR3 spells CSVENSPNYGYTF. In nucleotides, the CDR3 is TGCAGCGTTGAAAACAGCCCTAACTATGGCTACACCTTC. The chain has TRBV29-1 and TRBJ1-2, with unresolved D. V was shortened by 2 bases and J by 0 bases, with 7 bases between the two germline ends. Germline V gene lookup returns CDR1 SQVTM and CDR2 ANQGSEA. The CDR3 consists of 13 residues.

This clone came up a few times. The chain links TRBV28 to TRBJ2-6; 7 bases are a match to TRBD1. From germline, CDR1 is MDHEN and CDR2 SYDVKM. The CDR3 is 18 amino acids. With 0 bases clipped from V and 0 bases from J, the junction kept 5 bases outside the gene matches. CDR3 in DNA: TGTGCCAGCAGTTTATGGAGGACAGGCCCCTCTGGGGCCAACGTCCTGACTTTC. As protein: CASSLWRTGPSGANVLTF.

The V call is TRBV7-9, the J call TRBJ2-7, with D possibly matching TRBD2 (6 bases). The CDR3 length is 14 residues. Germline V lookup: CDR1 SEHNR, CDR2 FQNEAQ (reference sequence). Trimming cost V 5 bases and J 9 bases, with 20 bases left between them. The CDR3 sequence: CASSPSGGTSTQYF. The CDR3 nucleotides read TGTGCCAGCAGCCCCTCCGGGGGAACGTCCACGCAGTACTTC.

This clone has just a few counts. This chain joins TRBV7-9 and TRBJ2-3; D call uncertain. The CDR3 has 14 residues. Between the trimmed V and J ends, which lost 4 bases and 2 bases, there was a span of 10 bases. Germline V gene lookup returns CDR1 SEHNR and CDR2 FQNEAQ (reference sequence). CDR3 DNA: TGTGCCAGCAGCTCGGACGCCTACACAGATACGCAGTATTTT. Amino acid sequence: CASSSDAYTDTQYF.

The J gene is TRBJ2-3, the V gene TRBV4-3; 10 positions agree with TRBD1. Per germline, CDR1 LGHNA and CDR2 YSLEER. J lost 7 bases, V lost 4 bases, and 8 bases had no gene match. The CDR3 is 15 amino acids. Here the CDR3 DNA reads TGCGCCAGCAGCCGTTCCGGGACAGGGGCAAATACGCAGTATTTT. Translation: CASSRSGTGANTQYF.

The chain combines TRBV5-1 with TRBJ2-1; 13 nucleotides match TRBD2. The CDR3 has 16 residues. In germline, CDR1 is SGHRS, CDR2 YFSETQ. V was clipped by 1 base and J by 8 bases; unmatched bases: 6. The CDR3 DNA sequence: TGCGCCAGCAGCTTGTCCGGGACTAGCGGGATGGATGAGCAGTTCTTC. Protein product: CASSLSGTSGMDEQFF.

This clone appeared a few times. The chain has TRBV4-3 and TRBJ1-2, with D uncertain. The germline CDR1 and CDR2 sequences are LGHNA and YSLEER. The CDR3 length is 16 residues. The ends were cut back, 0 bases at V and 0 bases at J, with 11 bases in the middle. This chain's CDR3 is CASSQDRVRANYGYTF. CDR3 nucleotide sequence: TGCGCCAGCAGCCAAGATCGGGTCAGAGCTAACTATGGCTACACCTTC.

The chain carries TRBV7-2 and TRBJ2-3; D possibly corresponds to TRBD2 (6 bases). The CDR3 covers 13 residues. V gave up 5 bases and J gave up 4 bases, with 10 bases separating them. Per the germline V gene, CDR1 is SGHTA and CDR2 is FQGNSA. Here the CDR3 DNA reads TGTGCCAGCAGCCAGCGGGCGCCAGATACGCAGTATTTT. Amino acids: CASSQRAPDTQYF.

Written as DNA, the CDR3 is TGTGCCAGCAGCTTGACAGACAATGAGCAGTTCTTC. The encoded protein is CASSLTDNEQFF. The chain recombines TRBV7-9 with TRBJ2-1; possibly TRBD1 for D (5 bases). The CDR3 extends over 12 amino acids. Germline CDR1 SEHNR, CDR2 FQNEAQ (reference sequence). With 3 bases removed from V and 5 bases from J, the gap between germline ends came to 5 bases. The full variable domain, completed using reference TRBV7-9 and TRBJ2-1, is DTGVSQNPRHKITKRGQNVTFRCDPISEHNRLYWYRQTLGQGPEFLTYFQNEAQLEKSRLLSDRFSAERPKGSFSTLEIQRTEQGDSAMYLCASSLTDNEQFFGPGTRLTVL.

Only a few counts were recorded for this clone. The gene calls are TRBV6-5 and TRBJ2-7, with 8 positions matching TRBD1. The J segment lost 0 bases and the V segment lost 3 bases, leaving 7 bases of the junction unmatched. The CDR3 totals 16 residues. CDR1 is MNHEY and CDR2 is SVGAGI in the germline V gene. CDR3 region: CASSYGSGGSSYEQYF. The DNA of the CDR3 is TGTGCCAGCAGTTATGGATCAGGGGGCAGCTCCTACGAGCAGTACTTC.

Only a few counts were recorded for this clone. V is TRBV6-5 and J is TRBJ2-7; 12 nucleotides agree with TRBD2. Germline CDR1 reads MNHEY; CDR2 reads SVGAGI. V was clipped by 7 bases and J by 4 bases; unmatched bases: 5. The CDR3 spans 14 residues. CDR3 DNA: TGTGCCAGCACCAGACTAGCGGGAGAGTACGAGCAGTACTTC. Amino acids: CASTRLAGEYEQYF.